The 27 T cell receptor beta chains given below trace back to one sample, sequenced in a study of human T cells and chemical hapten exposure (dated by TCRdb to 2020 to 2022). Unfractionated whole blood was collected in Tempus Blood RNA tubes, and total RNA was extracted from that blood. Libraries were constructed by 5' RACE. Sequencing relied on an Illumina MiSeq. TCRdb reprocessed the public reads (quality trimming at Q25 with fastp, clone calling with MiXCR) and kept in-frame beta chains. Entries that share a CDR3 protein sequence are merged under the most common genes and DNA. This sample is represented by tens of thousands of distinct CDR3 sequences; less than 9.5% of them were singletons. The top ten hold 2% to 2.5% of the sample. The source is a male donor in good health.

This chain joins TRBV5-4 and TRBJ2-7; 9 bases fit TRBD2. Losses at the gene ends were 5 bases for V and 6 bases for J; bases not matched to a gene: 12. This CDR3 comprises 15 residues. Germline CDR1 SGHNT, CDR2 YYREEE (reference sequence). This CDR3 reads CASSFNAGGRREQYF. CDR3 in DNA: TGTGCCAGCAGTTTCAACGCGGGGGGGCGTCGCGAGCAGTACTTC.

This clonotype was detected a few times. The V call is TRBV18, the J call TRBJ2-7; no definite D call. The length of the CDR3 is 13 residues. Germline CDR1 is KGHSH and CDR2 is LQKENI. Trimming removed 3 bases from V and 5 bases from J, with 11 bases in between. CDR3 residues: CASSPALLDEQYF. The CDR3 coding sequence is TGTGCCAGCTCACCCGCCCTGCTAGACGAGCAGTACTTC. The full variable domain, in which reference TRBV18 and TRBJ2-7 provide the parts outside the CDR3, is NAGVMQNPRHLVRRRGQEARLRCSPMKGHSHVYWYRQLPEEGLKFMVYLQKENIIDESGMPKERFSAEFPKEGPSILRIQQVVRGDSAAYFCASSPALLDEQYFGPGTRLTVT.

This clonotype was counted between two and nine times. The rearrangement uses TRBV29-1 and TRBJ2-7; tentative D call: TRBD1 (5 bases). The germline V gene has CDR1 SQVTM and CDR2 ANQGSEA. Between the trimmed V and J ends, which lost 4 bases and 0 bases, there was a span of 7 bases. The CDR3 totals 12 residues. The CDR3 region is CSVVGVSYEQYF. CDR3 nucleotides: TGCAGCGTTGTAGGGGTCTCCTACGAGCAGTACTTC.

This clonotype was seen ten or more times. The genes are TRBV7-3 and TRBJ2-1; the D is unclear. The CDR3 contains 13 residues. Germline values: CDR1 SGHTA, CDR2 FQGTGA. V gave up 2 bases and J gave up 7 bases, with 9 bases separating them. DNA of the CDR3: TGTGCCAGCAGCTTACTGAGTATAAATGAGCAGTTCTTC. Encoded protein: CASSLLSINEQFF.

This clonotype was recorded a few times. V is TRBV7-9 and J is TRBJ2-7, with no clear D. This CDR3 has 13 amino acids. Trimming took 2 bases from V and 0 from J, leaving 5 bases between them. CDR1 and CDR2 (germline): SEHNR, FQNEAQ (reference sequence). The CDR3 loop is CASSLPYSYEQYF. The DNA for the CDR3 is TGTGCCAGCAGCTTACCCTACTCCTACGAGCAGTACTTC.

The chain joins TRBV12-3 or TRBV12-4 to TRBJ1-1; D is unclear. V lost 2 bases to trimming and J lost 8 bases, with 12 bases between them. The CDR3 runs to 13 residues. The CDR3 spells CASSLNSFGEAFF. In DNA form, the CDR3 reads TGTGCCAGCAGTTTAAACTCCTTCGGAGAAGCTTTCTTT.

This clonotype occurred a few times. The genes are TRBV11-2 and TRBJ2-7, with D tentatively TRBD2 (6 bases). This CDR3 has 13 residues. The germline gives CDR1 SGHAT, CDR2 FQNNGV. Trimming left V 1 base short and J 12 bases short, with 16 bases between. CDR3 DNA sequence: TGTGCCAGCAGCTTAGTAGGGTCTAGCGCTTTGTACTTC. Protein: CASSLVGSSALYF.

This clonotype was observed many times. In DNA, the CDR3 is TGTGCCAGGACGGACGGCGGGCCCGAGCAGTACTTC. Amino acid sequence: CARTDGGPEQYF. This chain joins TRBV2 and TRBJ2-7; TRBD2 is a possible D gene (5 bases). This CDR3 comprises 12 residues. Germline CDR1 SNHLY, CDR2 FYNNEI. Trimming took off 9 bases at V and 6 bases at J, with 15 bases between the two ends.

Many counts were recorded for this clonotype. This chain connects TRBV29-1 to TRBJ2-1; the match to TRBD2 covers 9 bases. The V segment lost 5 bases and the J segment 10 bases; nucleotides outside the gene matches: 12. Germline lookup yields CDR1 SQVTM and CDR2 ANQGSEA. The CDR3 totals 14 residues. The CDR3 protein is CSVREAGGPTEQFF. The CDR3 DNA is TGCAGCGTTAGGGAAGCGGGAGGCCCTACGGAGCAGTTCTTC.

This clonotype was detected only a few times. V usage is TRBV12-3 or TRBV12-4 and J usage is TRBJ2-1; TRBD1 agrees at 9 bases. V shed 4 bases, J shed 6 bases, and the junction held 10 bases outside the gene matches. This CDR3 contains 16 residues. The CDR3 nucleotides read TGTGCCAGCAGTTACTCGGACAGGGGAGGGTTCAATGAGCAGTTCTTC. It specifies CASSYSDRGGFNEQFF.

Only a few counts were recorded for this clonotype. This chain connects TRBV19 to TRBJ2-7, with 9 positions matching TRBD2. The germline V gene has CDR1 LNHDA and CDR2 SQIVND (reference sequence). The trim removed 5 bases at V and 1 base at J, leaving 6 bases unmatched. The CDR3 is 15 amino acids. The CDR3 DNA reads TGTGCCAGTAGTCCGTTAGCGGGGGTGTCCTACGAGCAGTACTTC. Amino acids: CASSPLAGVSYEQYF.

Only a few counts were recorded for this clonotype. The rearrangement uses TRBV27 and TRBJ2-1, with 9 bases aligning to TRBD1. The V gene's germline CDR1 is MNHEY and CDR2 SMNVEV (reference sequence). The CDR3 is 12 amino acids. Unmatched junction bases numbered 5, after V lost 8 bases and J lost 9 bases. This CDR3 is CASCNRGLEQFF. CDR3 bases: TGTGCCAGCTGTAACAGGGGGCTTGAGCAGTTCTTC.

The table lists this clonotype with many counts. The gene calls are TRBV5-4 and TRBJ1-1, with 9 bases lining up with TRBD1. Germline trimming cut 2 bases from V and 0 bases from J; bases unmatched to any gene: 8. CDR1 and CDR2 (germline): SGHNT, YYREEE (reference sequence). The CDR3 contains 17 residues. The DNA of the CDR3 is TGTGCCAGCAGCTTCACCAACAGGGGGCGGGTGAACACTGAAGCTTTCTTT. Translating gives CASSFTNRGRVNTEAFF.

The chain carries TRBV27 and TRBJ1-2, with TRBD1 matching over 9 bases. The CDR3 covers 13 residues. CDR1 MNHEY and CDR2 SMNVEV come from the germline V gene (reference sequence). Trimming at V came to 6 bases and at J to 6 bases, leaving 5 bases not matched to a gene. CDR3 in DNA: TGTGCCAGCAGGGGACAGGGATGGAATGGCTACACCTTC. This translates into CASRGQGWNGYTF.

This clonotype came up a few times. This chain links TRBV6-1 with TRBJ2-7, with D perhaps TRBD2 (6 bases). Germline CDR1 MNHNS, CDR2 SASEGT. With 6 bases removed from V and 3 bases from J, the gap between germline ends came to 9 bases. The CDR3 is made up of 12 amino acids. The chain's CDR3 is CASRRGGYEQYF. The CDR3 bases are TGTGCCAGCAGGAGGGGAGGCTACGAGCAGTACTTC.

The rearrangement uses TRBV6-5 and TRBJ2-3; D uncertain. V was pared by 0 bases and J by 8 bases, with 6 bases between. The germline gives CDR1 MNHEY, CDR2 SVGAGI. This CDR3 contains 12 residues. The CDR3 region has the DNA TGTGCCAGCAGTTACTCTAGTGGTACGCAGTATTTT. It translates to CASSYSSGTQYF.

The chain carries TRBV25-1 and TRBJ1-5, with D uncertain. Per germline, CDR1 MGHDK and CDR2 SYGVNS. V was cut by 8 bases and J by 4 bases, with 6 bases left in between. The CDR3 is made up of 11 amino acids. CDR3 in amino acids: CASGRNQPQHF. The CDR3, as DNA: TGTGCCAGCGGCCGTAATCAGCCCCAGCATTTT.

This clonotype was observed a few times. The rearrangement uses TRBV9 and TRBJ1-5; TRBD1 agrees at 10 bases. The CDR3 loop spans 13 amino acids. CDR1 and CDR2 from the germline V gene are SGDLS and YYNGEE. Trimming at V came to 3 bases and at J to 10 bases, leaving 4 bases not matched to a gene. Here the CDR3 DNA reads TGTGCCAGCAGCGGAGACAGGGGGCTTCCCCAGCATTTT. Its translation: CASSGDRGLPQHF.

This clonotype has ten or more counts. The chain combines TRBV20-1 with TRBJ2-5; 12 bases agree with TRBD2. Germline lookup yields CDR1 DFQATT and CDR2 SNEGSKA (reference sequence). This CDR3 spans 16 amino acids. V was pared by 6 bases and J by 5 bases, with 13 bases of the junction left unmatched. The CDR3: CSAQRPSGGAGETQYF. The CDR3 DNA follows: TGCAGTGCGCAGAGGCCTAGCGGGGGGGCCGGTGAGACCCAGTACTTC.

This clonotype showed up many times. The gene calls are TRBV20-1 and TRBJ1-6, with a weak D call TRBD1 (6 bases). CDR3 length equals 13 residues. In germline, CDR1 is DFQATT, CDR2 SNEGSKA (reference sequence). V was cut by 3 bases and J by 8 bases, with 11 bases left in between. CDR3 nucleotide sequence: TGCAGTGCTAGCGGGGCAGGGGATTCACCCCTCCACTTT. It encodes CSASGAGDSPLHF.

The chain is built from TRBV7-2 and TRBJ2-2, with TRBD2 identical over 9 bases. CDR3 size: 16 residues. J lost 6 bases, V lost 2 bases, and 7 bases had no gene match. Germline V gives CDR1 SGHTA, CDR2 FQGNSA. CDR3 bases: TGTGCCAGCAGCTTACCTAGCGGGGCTGGCCCCGGGGAGCTGTTTTTT. It is translated as CASSLPSGAGPGELFF.

The chain links TRBV27 to TRBJ2-2; D possibly corresponds to TRBD2 (5 bases). Trimming cost V 5 bases and J 6 bases, with 10 bases left between them. This CDR3 spans 13 amino acids. Per the germline V gene, CDR1 is MNHEY and CDR2 is SMNVEV (reference sequence). This CDR3 is CASSPLVPGELFF. In nucleotides, the CDR3 is TGTGCCAGCAGTCCACTAGTTCCCGGGGAGCTGTTTTTT.

The J gene is TRBJ2-7, the V gene TRBV28, with 7 nucleotides matching TRBD1. There are 14 residues in the CDR3. With 4 bases clipped from V and 7 bases from J, the junction kept 10 bases outside the gene matches. CDR1 is MDHEN, CDR2 SYDVKM, per germline. CDR3 sequence (DNA): TGTGCCAGCAGTTCTCCGGACAGGTTCGGAGAGCAGTACTTC. Translation: CASSSPDRFGEQYF.

The chain joins TRBV28 to TRBJ2-2; 9 nucleotides agree with TRBD1. The length of the CDR3 is 16 residues. Germline assignment: CDR1 MDHEN and CDR2 SYDVKM. V lost 2 bases, J lost 5 bases, and 6 bases stayed unmatched. CDR3 in DNA: TGTGCCAGCAGTTTAACAGGGGGCGCTGGAACCGGGGAGCTGTTTTTT. It specifies CASSLTGGAGTGELFF.

The V call is TRBV12-3 or TRBV12-4, the J call TRBJ1-4, with 9 bases aligning to TRBD1. This CDR3 region has 13 residues. V trimming: 5 bases; J trimming: 8 bases; junction bases outside the gene matches: 3. As DNA, the CDR3 is TGTGCCAGCAGTGGGACAGGGACCGAAAAACTGTTTTTT. The encoded protein is CASSGTGTEKLFF.

This clonotype has ten or more counts. The chain recombines TRBV27 with TRBJ2-3, with D uncertain. V gave up 5 bases and J gave up 0 bases, with 6 bases separating them. Germline CDR1 MNHEY, CDR2 SMNVEV (reference sequence). The CDR3 has 13 amino acids. The CDR3 loop is CASSTTSTDTQYF. The CDR3 DNA reads as TGTGCCAGCAGTACAACTAGCACAGATACGCAGTATTTT.

This clonotype occurred many times. The chain carries TRBV5-1 and TRBJ1-2; unclear D gene. V was clipped by 2 bases and J by 1 base, with 9 bases between them. Germline CDR1 is SGHRS and CDR2 is YFSETQ. This CDR3 region has 14 residues. CDR3 sequence reads: CASSFISYNYGYTF. CDR3 sequence (DNA): TGCGCCAGCAGCTTCATCTCATATAACTATGGCTACACCTTC.